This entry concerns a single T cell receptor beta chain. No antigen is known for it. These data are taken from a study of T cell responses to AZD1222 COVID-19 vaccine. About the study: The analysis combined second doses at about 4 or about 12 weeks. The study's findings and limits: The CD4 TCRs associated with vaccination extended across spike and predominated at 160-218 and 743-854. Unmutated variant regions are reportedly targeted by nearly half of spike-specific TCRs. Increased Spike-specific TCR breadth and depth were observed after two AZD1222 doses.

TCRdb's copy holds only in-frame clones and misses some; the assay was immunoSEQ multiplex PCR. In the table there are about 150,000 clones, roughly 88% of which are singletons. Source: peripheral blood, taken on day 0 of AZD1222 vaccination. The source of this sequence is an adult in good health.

CDR3 amino acids: CASSLGQGFYEQYF. The DNA for the CDR3 is TGTGCCAGCAGCTTAGGGCAGGGATTCTACGAGCAGTACTTC. The chain carries TRBV11-2 and TRBJ2-7; maybe TRBD1 (5 bases). Germline loops: CDR1 SGHAT, CDR2 FQNNGV. This CDR3 has 14 amino acids. The V end was cut by 1 base, the J end by 3 bases, with 10 bases between.